This T cell receptor beta chain was identified in a study of identical twins. One entry per CDR3 protein results from TCRdb running MiXCR on the 5' RACE reads. The sample records 1.5 million or so distinct CDR3 sequences, about 31% being singletons. V was cut by 5 bases and J by 10 bases, with 15 bases left in between. This CDR3 has 13 amino acids. Germline CDR1 is MDHEN and CDR2 is SYDVKM. This clonotype was seen more than once but under ten times. Sequencing was done on a sample of cord blood. The receptor was isolated from a newborn girl in good health. The chain combines TRBV28 with TRBJ2-1; D possibly corresponds to TRBD2 (6 bases). The CDR3: CASSPRRAGEQFF. The DNA of the CDR3 is TGTGCCAGCAGTCCCCGGAGGGCTGGGGAGCAGTTCTTC.